Listed below are T cell receptor beta chains from one sample, sequenced in a study of blood T cell repertoires in COVID-19. The assay was immunoSEQ multiplex PCR, and TCRdb's table has in-frame clones only and misses some. The sample records about 120,000 clones, just over 75% being singletons. The sample taken for sequencing was peripheral blood. The receptors were gathered from a woman older than 75 with acute or convalescent COVID-19. The CDR3 runs from the conserved cysteine through the conserved F or W. D genes are given only for firm matches. Only part of the rows carry a size: once, few, many, or a class if the clone is expanded.

D gene,J gene,V gene,clone size,CDR3 protein,CDR3 DNA
-,TRBJ1-5,TRBV28,-,CASSLSVTGQPQHF,TGTGCCAGCAGTTTATCAGTTACAGGTCAGCCCCAGCATTTT
TRBD1,TRBJ1-6,TRBV6-6,-,CASSRHRQGTGSPLHF,TGTGCCAGCAGTCGACATCGACAGGGGACGGGGTCACCCCTCCACTTT
TRBD1,TRBJ2-3,TRBV7-9,-,CASSSRGGRTDTQYF,TGTGCCAGCAGTTCCCGAGGGGGCCGCACAGATACGCAGTATTTT
TRBD1,TRBJ2-3,TRBV11-3,-,CASSRDRVADTQYF,TGTGCCAGCAGCCGGGACAGGGTCGCAGATACGCAGTATTTT
TRBD1,TRBJ2-7,TRBV19,-,CASSHQGENSYEQYF,TGTGCCAGTAGTCACCAGGGGGAAAATTCCTACGAGCAGTACTTC
-,TRBJ1-1,TRBV5-1,-,CASSLEAGGRTEAFF,TGCGCCAGCAGCTTGGAGGCCGGGGGAAGGACTGAAGCTTTCTTT
-,TRBJ1-3,TRBV10-1,-,CASSEFQGNTIYF,TGCGCCAGCAGTGAGTTCCAGGGGAACACCATATATTTT
-,TRBJ1-2,TRBV5-4,-,CASSEGGGASSYGYTF,TGTGCCAGCAGCGAAGGAGGGGGGGCGTCGTCCTATGGCTACACCTTC
-,TRBJ2-7,TRBV28,-,CASSPQGSYEQYF,TGTGCCAGCAGCCCTCAGGGCTCCTACGAGCAGTACTTC
-,TRBJ1-5,TRBV10-3,-,CAISALGPGGNQPQHF,TGTGCCATCAGTGCATTAGGACCGGGGGGCAATCAGCCCCAGCATTTT
TRBD1,TRBJ1-4,TRBV18,few,CASSAGTGNEKLFF,TGTGCCAGCTCGGCCGGGACAGGCAATGAAAAACTGTTTTTT
TRBD2,TRBJ2-7,TRBV6-9,-,CASSYGAVAGGPHEQYF,TGTGCCAGCAGTTACGGGGCGGTAGCGGGAGGGCCCCACGAGCAGTACTTC
TRBD1,TRBJ1-5,TRBV19,few,CASSGTGVGQPQHF,TGTGCCAGTAGCGGGACAGGGGTCGGTCAGCCCCAGCATTTT
TRBD2,TRBJ2-7,TRBV7-2,once,CASSFRTSGALSSYEQYF,TGTGCCAGCAGCTTTCGGACTAGCGGAGCCCTGAGCTCCTACGAGCAGTACTTC
TRBD1,TRBJ1-2,TRBV30,-,CAWTPGQGGGGYTF,TGTGCCTGGACCCCAGGACAGGGGGGCGGTGGCTACACCTTC
-,TRBJ2-2,TRBV4-1,-,CASSQEEGIGSAGELFF,TGCGCCAGCAGCCAAGAGGAGGGGATAGGGTCGGCCGGGGAGCTGTTTTTT
-,TRBJ2-3,TRBV21-1,-,CASSIRTSGGPDTQYF,TGTGCCAGCAGCATTCGGACTAGCGGGGGGCCAGATACGCAGTATTTT
-,TRBJ1-1,TRBV3-1/TRBV3-2,-,CASSQVPQGARGTEAFF,TGTGCCAGCAGCCAAGTCCCCCAGGGAGCAAGGGGGACTGAAGCTTTCTTT
-,TRBJ2-7,TRBV28,-,CASSLVAGRVVNEQYF,TGTGCCAGCAGTTTGGTGGCTGGGCGGGTAGTCAACGAGCAGTACTTC
TRBD2,TRBJ2-5,TRBV4-3,-,CASSQEYLLAEETQYF,TGCGCCAGCAGCCAAGAATACCTACTAGCGGAAGAGACCCAGTACTTC
TRBD1,TRBJ1-2,TRBV19,-,CASSIGDRVNYGYTF,TGTGCCAGTAGTATAGGGGACAGAGTCAACTATGGCTACACCTTC
-,TRBJ1-2,TRBV6-1,many,CASSEAGTLGAFYGYTF,TGTGCCAGCAGTGAAGCGGGGACTCTAGGGGCCTTCTATGGCTACACCTTC
TRBD2,TRBJ2-1,TRBV11-3,-,CASSERESYNEQFF,TGTGCCAGCTCCGAGCGGGAGTCCTACAATGAGCAGTTCTTC
-,TRBJ1-1,TRBV24-1,-,CATSAGAENTEAFF,TGTGCCACCAGTGCTGGGGCAGAGAACACTGAAGCTTTCTTT
TRBD1,TRBJ1-1,TRBV27,-,CASSSTGVTEAFF,TGTGCCAGCAGCAGTACAGGGGTGACTGAAGCTTTCTTT
-,TRBJ2-3,TRBV6-5,-,CASSYSDFTDTQYF,TGTGCCAGCAGTTACTCGGACTTCACAGATACGCAGTATTTT
TRBD1,TRBJ2-7,TRBV2,-,CASSDPGQTYEQYF,TGTGCCAGCAGCGACCCGGGACAGACCTACGAGCAGTACTTC
-,TRBJ1-5,TRBV6-5,-,CASSSRQDNQPQHF,TGTGCCAGCAGTAGTCGGCAGGATAATCAGCCCCAGCATTTT
TRBD1,TRBJ2-1,TRBV4-2,-,CASSQPDRGSNEQFF,TGTGCCAGCAGCCAACCGGACAGGGGGTCCAATGAGCAGTTCTTC
TRBD1,TRBJ1-1,TRBV2,-,CASSERSGGEAFF,TGTGCCAGCAGTGAAAGGTCAGGGGGCGAAGCTTTCTTT
-,TRBJ2-3,TRBV27,many,CASSFEGRPTDTQYF,TGTGCCAGCAGTTTCGAAGGGAGGCCGACAGATACGCAGTATTTT
TRBD1,TRBJ2-5,TRBV10-3,-,CAISESTGGVETQYF,TGTGCCATCAGTGAGTCGACAGGGGGCGTCGAGACCCAGTACTTC
-,TRBJ1-4,TRBV5-6,few,CASSLANRVSYEKLFF,TGTGCCAGCAGCTTGGCCAACAGGGTTAGTTATGAAAAACTGTTTTTT
-,TRBJ2-4,TRBV19,-,CASKGYQNIQYF,TGTGCCAGTAAGGGGTACCAAAACATTCAGTACTTC
TRBD1,TRBJ2-7,TRBV19,-,CASSPRTGSHEQYF,TGTGCCAGTAGTCCACGGACAGGGTCCCACGAGCAGTACTTC
-,TRBJ2-7,TRBV4-2,-,CASSQERQAQYEQYF,TGTGCCAGCAGCCAAGAGAGACAGGCCCAATACGAGCAGTACTTC
-,TRBJ2-3,TRBV4-3,-,CASSQDPTNTQYF,TGCGCCAGCAGCCAAGATCCCACAAATACGCAGTATTTT
-,TRBJ2-7,TRBV3-1/TRBV3-2,-,CASSQDQGSSGDEQYF,TGTGCCAGCAGCCAAGATCAGGGCTCTTCGGGGGACGAGCAGTACTTC
-,TRBJ2-3,TRBV6-5,-,CASSLGLTDTQYF,TGTGCCAGCAGTCTGGGACTCACAGATACGCAGTATTTT
TRBD1,TRBJ1-6,TRBV30,-,CAWSNRQGAQLRPLHF,TGTGCCTGGAGTAACCGACAGGGGGCTCAGTTACGACCCCTCCACTTT
-,TRBJ1-2,TRBV6-2/TRBV6-3,-,CASSIEDSYGYTF,TGTGCCAGCAGTATCGAGGACAGCTATGGCTACACCTTC
TRBD1,TRBJ1-2,TRBV6-5,once,CASRDRNYGYTF,TGTGCCAGCCGGGACAGAAACTATGGCTACACCTTC
TRBD1,TRBJ1-1,TRBV25-1,-,CASSVGTGTWSVRAFF,TGTGCCAGCAGTGTAGGGACAGGCACCTGGTCAGTACGAGCTTTCTTT
TRBD1,TRBJ1-1,TRBV5-1,-,CASSSWGDRGEAFF,TGCGCCAGCAGCTCGTGGGGAGACAGGGGAGAAGCTTTCTTT
-,TRBJ1-2,TRBV18,-,CASSPAGADGGYTF,TGTGCCAGCTCACCAGCAGGGGCAGACGGCGGCTACACCTTC
TRBD2,TRBJ2-1,TRBV7-8,-,CASRLSTAGLAGHEQFF,TGTGCCAGCAGACTTAGTACGGCGGGGCTAGCGGGTCATGAGCAGTTCTTC
-,TRBJ1-4,TRBV6-5,few,CASRPGTTNEKLFF,TGTGCCAGCAGGCCCGGGACAACTAATGAAAAACTGTTTTTT
-,TRBJ2-2,TRBV6-5,-,CASNWGPNTGELFF,TGTGCCAGCAATTGGGGCCCAAACACCGGGGAGCTGTTTTTT
-,TRBJ2-7,TRBV10-2,few,CASSEFAGRYEQYF,TGCGCCAGCAGTGAGTTTGCGGGGAGGTACGAGCAGTACTTC
-,TRBJ2-3,TRBV5-1,-,CASSLDSPPTDTQYF,TGCGCCAGCAGCTTGGACTCCCCCCCCACAGATACGCAGTATTTT
-,TRBJ2-7,TRBV18,few,CASSPEAGAYEQYF,TGTGCCAGCTCCCCCGAAGCGGGTGCCTACGAGCAGTACTTC
TRBD1,TRBJ1-4,TRBV30,-,CAWAGTGGQKLFF,TGTGCCTGGGCCGGGACAGGGGGACAAAAACTGTTTTTT
-,TRBJ1-1,TRBV19,few,CASRKRGENTEAFF,TGTGCCAGTAGAAAGCGGGGAGAGAACACTGAAGCTTTCTTT
TRBD2,TRBJ2-5,TRBV7-2,-,CASGLAAQETQYF,TGTGCCAGCGGGCTAGCGGCCCAAGAGACCCAGTACTTC
-,TRBJ1-2,TRBV7-2,once,CASSPAGGAIDGYTF,TGTGCCAGCAGCCCAGCTGGGGGGGCAATTGATGGCTACACCTTC